These T cell receptor beta chains were read from a single sample in a study of CD4 T cells in relation to SARS-CoV-2 and coronaviruses. These receptors lack a known antigen. Measured with immunoSEQ multiplex PCR; TCRdb has only the in-frame clones, and not every one. The sample lists over 35,000 clones, about three quarters occurring once. Sequencing was done on a sample of memory CD4+ T cells from PBMCs, cultured in vitro. These receptors all come from an adult with COVID-19. The CDR3 runs from the conserved cysteine through the conserved F or W. D genes are given only for firm matches. Some rows mark clone size as missing; the rest say once, few, many or name a class of expanded clone.

j_call d_call cdr3_length clone_size v_call cdr3_nt cdr3_aa
TRBJ1-1 - 15 - TRBV28 TGTGCCAGCAGTCCCCACGGGACCCAGCACACTGAAGCTTTCTTT CASSPHGTQHTEAFF
TRBJ2-2 - 14 few TRBV27 TGTGCCAGCAGTTTAGGGAGGAACACCGGGGAGCTGTTTTTT CASSLGRNTGELFF
TRBJ2-7 TRBD2 17 - TRBV7-9 TGTGCCAGCAGCTTCCGCGGGACTAGGGGGACCCGCTACGAGCAGTACTTC CASSFRGTRGTRYEQYF
TRBJ1-5 - 15 - TRBV10-2 TGCGCCAGCAGGGGCGCAGGGAGGGGCAATCAGCCCCAGCATTTT CASRGAGRGNQPQHF
TRBJ2-1 - 17 - TRBV21-1 TGTGCCAGCACCTTAGGGGTGGCGGAGAGCTCCTACAATGAGCAGTTCTTC CASTLGVAESSYNEQFF
TRBJ2-2 TRBD2 15 few TRBV11-2 TGTGCCAGCAGGGATGGGACTAGCGGGACCGGGGAGCTGTTTTTT CASRDGTSGTGELFF
TRBJ2-7 TRBD1 15 - TRBV9 TGTGCCAGCAGCGTAGAGGGCAGGGGGCAGGGCGAGCAGTACTTC CASSVEGRGQGEQYF
TRBJ2-5 - 17 few TRBV24-1 TGTGCCACCAGTGATTTAGTGGGCGGAGTCCACCAAGAGACCCAGTACTTC CATSDLVGGVHQETQYF
TRBJ2-7 TRBD2 14 once TRBV2 TGTGCCAGCAGGGCCGGGACTAGTAATGGCGAGCAGTACTTC CASRAGTSNGEQYF
TRBJ2-5 - 12 - TRBV30 TGTGCCTGGAGTGGCTTTGGGGAGACCCAGTACTTC CAWSGFGETQYF
TRBJ2-6 TRBD1 18 - TRBV24-1 TGTGCCACCAGGAAGACAGGGCAGTTAAGCTCTGGGGCCAACGTCCTGACTTTC CATRKTGQLSSGANVLTF
TRBJ2-3 - 15 - TRBV6-2/TRBV6-3 TGTGCCAGCAGTTATCGGTCGATAGAAATAGATACGCAGTATTTT CASSYRSIEIDTQYF
TRBJ2-3 - 15 once TRBV5-4 TGTGCCAGCAGCTCCGGGGGAGACCCTCGGGGTACGCAGTATTTT CASSSGGDPRGTQYF
TRBJ2-7 TRBD2 11 - TRBV18 TGTGCCAGCAAACGGGGGGACGAGCAGTACTTC CASKRGDEQYF
TRBJ2-4 - 13 - TRBV30 TGTGCCTGGACAAAGTTAGCCAAAAACATTCAGTACTTC CAWTKLAKNIQYF
TRBJ2-1 - 17 - TRBV19 TGTGCCAGTAGTCTGCATAGGGGGGCGGCCAGACGGGATGAGCAGTTCTTC CASSLHRGAARRDEQFF
TRBJ1-2 TRBD1 15 few TRBV2 TGTGCCAGCAGCCGACAGGGGGGCGAGGTGGGGAGCTACACCTTC CASSRQGGEVGSYTF
TRBJ2-1 TRBD2 15 few TRBV7-2 TGTGCCAGCAGCTATAGCGGGGTGGCCTATGGTGAGCAGTTCTTC CASSYSGVAYGEQFF
TRBJ1-1 - 13 - TRBV5-5 TGTGCCAGCAGCTGGGGCAGGAACACTGAAGCTTTCTTT CASSWGRNTEAFF
TRBJ2-1 - 14 - TRBV5-1 TGCGCCAGCAGCTCACCGGGGTCCTACAATGAGCAGTTCTTC CASSSPGSYNEQFF
TRBJ2-3 TRBD2 20 - TRBV6-1 TGTGCCAGCAGTGAACTGTCCGGGACTAGCGGAATATATAGCACAGATACGCAGTATTTT CASSELSGTSGIYSTDTQYF
TRBJ2-2 TRBD2 17 - TRBV19 TGTGCCAGTAGTATCGGGACTAGCGGGAGCATCACCGGGGAGCTGTTTTTT CASSIGTSGSITGELFF
TRBJ2-1 TRBD2 17 - TRBV7-6 TGTGCCAGCAGCTCAACGGGGCCTAGCGGGAGCTCCCGGGAGCAGTTCTTC CASSSTGPSGSSREQFF
TRBJ2-5 - 13 - TRBV11-2 TGTGCCAGCAGCTTAGAAAGGGTGGAGACCCAGTACTTC CASSLERVETQYF
TRBJ2-1 - 14 - TRBV7-9 TGTGCCAGCAGCCTAACAACGACGAACAATGAGCAGTTCTTC CASSLTTTNNEQFF
TRBJ2-1 TRBD2 16 - TRBV24-1 TGTGCCACCAGTGACCCGACTAGCGGGAGGGTCAATGAGCAGTTCTTC CATSDPTSGRVNEQFF
TRBJ2-3 - 15 - TRBV27 TGTGCCAGCAGTTTGGTGGCGGTCCGCACAGATACGCAGTATTTT CASSLVAVRTDTQYF
TRBJ2-7 TRBD1 17 - TRBV28 TGTGCCAGCAGACACCTCCCCGGGACAGGGAAGTCCTACGAGCAGTACTTC CASRHLPGTGKSYEQYF
TRBJ2-3 TRBD2 18 - TRBV7-9 TGTGCCAGCAGCTTAGGGACTCTAGCGGGATTCGGGACAGATACGCAGTATTTT CASSLGTLAGFGTDTQYF
TRBJ2-1 - 16 - TRBV7-6 TGTGCCAGCAGCTCTCCCTTCGGGGGAGAGGGCGATGAGCAGTTCTTC CASSSPFGGEGDEQFF
TRBJ2-1 TRBD2 19 - TRBV19 TGTGCCAGTAGTATAAGGCTAGCGGGGCCCGCCGGCGGGGACAATGAGCAGTTCTTC CASSIRLAGPAGGDNEQFF
TRBJ1-3 - 16 - TRBV7-8 TGTGCCAGCAGCATGGACAAACAAGTATCTGGAAACACCATATATTTT CASSMDKQVSGNTIYF
TRBJ1-1 - 14 - TRBV5-1 TGCGCCAGCAGCCGGGAAGATCCGAACACTGAAGCTTTCTTT CASSREDPNTEAFF
TRBJ1-2 - 13 - TRBV1 TGCACCAGCAGCCGCGAAGCCTATTATGGCTACACCTTC CTSSREAYYGYTF
TRBJ2-7 - 14 few TRBV2 TGTGCCAGCAAACAAAGCGGGCTGGTTTACGAGCAGTACTTC CASKQSGLVYEQYF
TRBJ2-7 - 11 - TRBV7-2 TGTGCCAGCAGCTCAGCTAACGAGCAGTACTTC CASSSANEQYF
TRBJ2-1 - 12 - TRBV2 TGTGCCAGCAGTGAACGTTGGGATGAGCAGTTCTTC CASSERWDEQFF
TRBJ2-5 - 13 - TRBV10-3 TGTGCCATCAGCGGTAGCGAGAGGGAGACCCAGTACTTC CAISGSERETQYF